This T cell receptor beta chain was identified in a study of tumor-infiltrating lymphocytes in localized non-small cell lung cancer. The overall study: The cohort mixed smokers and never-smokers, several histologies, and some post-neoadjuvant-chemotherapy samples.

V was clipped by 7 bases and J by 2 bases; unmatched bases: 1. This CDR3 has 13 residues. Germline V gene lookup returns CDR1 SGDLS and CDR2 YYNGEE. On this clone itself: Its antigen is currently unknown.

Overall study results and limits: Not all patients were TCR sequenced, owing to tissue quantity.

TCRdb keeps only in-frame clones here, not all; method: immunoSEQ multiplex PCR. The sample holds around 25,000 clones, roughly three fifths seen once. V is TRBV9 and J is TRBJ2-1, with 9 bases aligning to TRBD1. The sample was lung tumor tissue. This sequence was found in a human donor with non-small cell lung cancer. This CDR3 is CASGTGTYNEQFF. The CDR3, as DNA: TGTGCCAGCGGGACAGGGACCTACAATGAGCAGTTCTTC. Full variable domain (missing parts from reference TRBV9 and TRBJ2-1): DSGVTQTPKHLITATGQRVTLRCSPRSGDLSVYWYQQSLDQGLQFLIQYYNGEERAKGNILERFSAQQFPDLHSELNLSSLELGDSALYFCASGTGTYNEQFFGPGTRLTVL.